This TCR beta chain was identified in a study of regulatory T cells in long-lasting Graves disease. This clonotype has at least ten counts. The time point: newly diagnosed GD, antithyroid drugs for less than 3 months. Preparation of the TCR library used RNA extracted from PBMCs. In this cohort, patients came from an endocrinology department located in Xi'an, China. To make TCR beta libraries, researchers used iRepertoire HTBI primers and Arm-PCR of CDR3 regions. Original data processing: Looking across samples, the authors found some 60 TRBV and approximately 14 TRBJ segments. TCRdb called the multiplex PCR reads again in MiXCR, with one record for every CDR3 protein. The V and J calls and clone size are TCRdb's, not the authors'. The sample carries roughly 320,000 distinct CDR3 sequences, over 15% recorded once. Looked up from germline, CDR1 is MDHEN and CDR2 is SYDVKM. V shed 3 bases and J 5 bases; nucleotides not matched to a gene: 14. The CDR3 length is 17 residues.

The data also belong to a second study, concerning T cells in Graves' hyperthyroidism and ophthalmopathy.

The chain recombines TRBV28 with TRBJ2-7, with 9 positions matching TRBD1. The specimen comprised peripheral blood mononuclear cells (PBMCs), sampled at new diagnosis, from a patient treated with antithyroid drugs. This clonotype was obtained from a middle-aged man with Graves disease. The CDR3 loop reads CASSLWGTGTGFHEQYF. The CDR3 DNA sequence: TGTGCCAGCAGTTTGTGGGGAACCGGGACAGGGTTCCACGAGCAGTACTTC. The whole variable domain, filled in from reference TRBV28 and TRBJ2-7, reads DVKVTQSSRYLVKRTGEKVFLECVQDMDHENMFWYRQDPGLGLRLIYFSYDVKMKEKGDIPEGYSVSREKKERFSLILESASTNQTSMYLCASSLWGTGTGFHEQYFGPGTRLTVT.